This T cell receptor beta chain emerged from a study of beta chain features in type 1 diabetes. Broader study findings: TCRB CDR3s were moderately but significantly shorter in Type 1 diabetes patients in all four CD4+ subsets.

With regard to this clone: Its specificity is unknown.

This CDR3 has 14 residues. Trimming removed 0 bases at V and 1 base at J, with 7 bases between. Germline CDR1 and CDR2: SGHRS and YFSETQ. What was sequenced were expressed TCRB transcripts, since all of the isolated RNA had been reverse transcribed. Profiled with immunoSEQ multiplex PCR; TCRdb holds only in-frame clones, not every one. The sample holds about 640,000 clones, 9.5% to 15% seen once. Sequenced input: naive CD4+ T cells from blood. V usage is TRBV5-1 and J usage is TRBJ1-2; D gene unclear. The sequence came from a man aged 25 to 45 with type 1 diabetes. DNA of the CDR3: TGCGCCAGCAGCTTGGAAGGGCTTAACTATGGCTACACCTTC. As protein: CASSLEGLNYGYTF.